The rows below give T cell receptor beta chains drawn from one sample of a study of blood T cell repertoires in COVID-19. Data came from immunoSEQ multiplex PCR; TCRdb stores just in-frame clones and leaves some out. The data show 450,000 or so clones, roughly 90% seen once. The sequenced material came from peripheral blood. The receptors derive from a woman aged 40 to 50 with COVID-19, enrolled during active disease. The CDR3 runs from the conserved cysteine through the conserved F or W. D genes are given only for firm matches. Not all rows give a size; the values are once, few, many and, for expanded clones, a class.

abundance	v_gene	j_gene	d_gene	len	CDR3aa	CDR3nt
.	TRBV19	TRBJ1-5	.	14	CASSHRESNQPQHF	TGTGCCAGTAGTCATAGGGAGTCCAATCAGCCCCAGCATTTT
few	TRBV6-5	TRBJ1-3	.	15	CASSRAGTGRNTIYF	TGTGCCAGCAGTCGCGCCGGGACTGGGAGAAACACCATATATTTT
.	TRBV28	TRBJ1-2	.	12	CASSSTGYGYTF	TGTGCCAGCAGTTCCACAGGATATGGCTACACCTTC
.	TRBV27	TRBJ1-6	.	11	CASSGGESLHF	TGTGCCAGCAGTGGAGGGGAATCCCTCCACTTT
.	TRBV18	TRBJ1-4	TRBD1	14	CASSRQGTNEKLFF	TGTGCCAGCTCACGACAGGGGACTAATGAAAAACTGTTTTTT
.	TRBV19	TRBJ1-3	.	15	CASRETAFSGNTIYF	TGTGCCAGTAGGGAGACGGCCTTCTCTGGAAACACCATATATTTT
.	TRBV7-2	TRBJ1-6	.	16	CASTLSVGERDSPLHF	TGTGCCAGCACCCTCTCCGTTGGGGAGAGGGATTCACCCCTCCACTTT
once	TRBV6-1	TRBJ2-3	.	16	CASSEASGTSTDTQYF	TGTGCCAGCAGTGAAGCATCAGGGACTAGCACAGATACGCAGTATTTT
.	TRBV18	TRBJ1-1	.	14	CASSLGGGPLEAFF	TGTGCCAGCTCACTAGGCGGGGGGCCCCTTGAAGCTTTCTTT
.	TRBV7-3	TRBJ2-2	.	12	CASSVRSGELFF	TGTGCCAGTTCCGTTCGGTCCGGGGAGCTGTTTTTT
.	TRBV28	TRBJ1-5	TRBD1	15	CASTPGARGNQPQHF	TGTGCCAGCACCCCGGGAGCCAGGGGGAATCAGCCCCAGCATTTT
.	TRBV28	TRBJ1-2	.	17	CASSLSHMTGQRYGYTF	TGTGCCAGCAGTTTGTCCCACATGACAGGCCAACGGTATGGCTACACCTTC
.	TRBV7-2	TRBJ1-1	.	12	CASSLRRNGAFF	TGTGCCAGCAGCTTGAGGAGGAATGGGGCTTTCTTT
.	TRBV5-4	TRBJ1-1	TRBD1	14	CASSRDRMNTEAFF	TGTGCCAGCAGCCGGGACAGGATGAACACTGAAGCTTTCTTT
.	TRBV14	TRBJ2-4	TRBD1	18	CASSPYPRDRGTKNIQYF	TGTGCCAGCAGCCCCTACCCACGGGACAGGGGAACCAAAAACATTCAGTACTTC
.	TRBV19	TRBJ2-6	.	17	CASSIVQGSTGANVLTF	TGTGCCAGTAGTATAGTGCAGGGAAGTACTGGGGCCAACGTCCTGACTTTC
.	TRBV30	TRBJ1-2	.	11	CAWSPGVGYTF	TGTGCCTGGTCCCCAGGGGTGGGCTACACCTTC
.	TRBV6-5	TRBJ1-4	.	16	CASSYSSTGRDEKLFF	TGTGCCAGCAGTTACTCTTCCACAGGGCGGGATGAAAAACTGTTTTTT
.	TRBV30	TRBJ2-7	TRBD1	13	CAWSGTGTYEQYF	TGTGCCTGGAGCGGGACAGGTACCTACGAGCAGTACTTC
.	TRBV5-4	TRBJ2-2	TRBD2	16	CASLNRAGLNTGELFF	TGTGCCAGCCTCAATCGAGCGGGGCTGAACACCGGGGAGCTGTTTTTT
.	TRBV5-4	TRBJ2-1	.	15	CASSEGARMDNEQFF	TGTGCCAGCAGCGAAGGGGCGCGGATGGACAATGAGCAGTTCTTC
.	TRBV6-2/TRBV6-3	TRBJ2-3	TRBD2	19	CASSLEGRGGLGGTDTQYF	TGTGCCAGCAGCCTGGAGGGGCGGGGGGGCCTAGGCGGCACAGATACGCAGTATTTT
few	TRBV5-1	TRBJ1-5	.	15	CASSLGPGTNQPQHF	TGCGCCAGCAGCTTGGGCCCAGGTACAAATCAGCCCCAGCATTTT
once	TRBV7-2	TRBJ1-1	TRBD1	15	CASSLAGQGATEAFF	TGTGCCAGCAGCTTAGCGGGACAGGGGGCCACTGAAGCTTTCTTT
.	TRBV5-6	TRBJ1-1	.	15	CASSLGGGLNTEAFF	TGTGCCAGCAGCTTGGGTGGGGGCTTGAACACTGAAGCTTTCTTT